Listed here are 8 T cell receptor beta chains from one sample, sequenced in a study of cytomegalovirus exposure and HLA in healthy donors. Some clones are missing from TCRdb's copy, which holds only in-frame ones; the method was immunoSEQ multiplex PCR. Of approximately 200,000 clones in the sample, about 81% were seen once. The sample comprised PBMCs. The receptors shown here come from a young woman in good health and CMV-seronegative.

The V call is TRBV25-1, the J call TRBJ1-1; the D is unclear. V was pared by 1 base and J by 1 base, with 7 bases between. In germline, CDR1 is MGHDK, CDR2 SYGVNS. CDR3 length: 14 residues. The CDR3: CASSELGGNTEAFF. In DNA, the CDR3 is TGTGCCAGCAGTGAATTAGGCGGGAACACTGAAGCTTTCTTT.

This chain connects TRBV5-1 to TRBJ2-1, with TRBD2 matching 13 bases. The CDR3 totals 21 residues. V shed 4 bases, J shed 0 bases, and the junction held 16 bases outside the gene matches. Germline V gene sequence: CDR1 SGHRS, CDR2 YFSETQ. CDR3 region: CASSHHGLAGDLRDSYNEQFF. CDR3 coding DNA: TGCGCCAGCAGCCACCATGGACTAGCGGGAGATCTACGGGACTCCTACAATGAGCAGTTCTTC.

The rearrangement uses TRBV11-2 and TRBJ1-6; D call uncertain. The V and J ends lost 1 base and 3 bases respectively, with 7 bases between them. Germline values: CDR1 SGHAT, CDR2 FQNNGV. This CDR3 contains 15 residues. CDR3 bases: TGTGCCAGCAGCTTAGTCGGCGGCTATAATTCACCCCTCCACTTT. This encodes CASSLVGGYNSPLHF.

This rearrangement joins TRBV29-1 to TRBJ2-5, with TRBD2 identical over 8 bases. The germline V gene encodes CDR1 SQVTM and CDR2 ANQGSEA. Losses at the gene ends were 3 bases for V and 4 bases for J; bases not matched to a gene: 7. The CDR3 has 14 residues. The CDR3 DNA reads TGCAGCGTTGAGCGGGCGGGGGGACGAGAGACCCAGTACTTC. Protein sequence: CSVERAGGRETQYF.

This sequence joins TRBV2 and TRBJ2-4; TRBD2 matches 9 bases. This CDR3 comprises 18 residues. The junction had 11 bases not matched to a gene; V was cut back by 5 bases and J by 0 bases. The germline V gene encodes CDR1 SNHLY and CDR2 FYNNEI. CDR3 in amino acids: CASSLGSSGVRAKNIQYF. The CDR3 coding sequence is TGTGCCAGCAGTTTGGGCTCTAGCGGGGTGAGAGCCAAAAACATTCAGTACTTC.

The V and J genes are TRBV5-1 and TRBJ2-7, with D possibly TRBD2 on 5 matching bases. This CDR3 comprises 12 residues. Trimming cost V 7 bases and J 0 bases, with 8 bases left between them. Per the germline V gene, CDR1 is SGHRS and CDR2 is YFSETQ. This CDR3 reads CASGSVSYEQYF. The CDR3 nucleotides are TGCGCCAGCGGGAGTGTCTCCTACGAGCAGTACTTC. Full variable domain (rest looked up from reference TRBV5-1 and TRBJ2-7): KAGVTQTPRYLIKTRGQQVTLSCSPISGHRSVSWYQQTPGQGLQFLFEYFSETQRNKGNFPGRFSGRQFSNSRSEMNVSTLELGDSALYLCASGSVSYEQYFGPGTRLTVT.

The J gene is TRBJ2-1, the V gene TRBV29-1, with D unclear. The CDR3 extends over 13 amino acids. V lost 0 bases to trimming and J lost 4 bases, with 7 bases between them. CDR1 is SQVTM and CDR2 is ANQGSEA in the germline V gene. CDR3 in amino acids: CSVEDPRYNEQFF. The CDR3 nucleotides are TGCAGCGTTGAAGATCCGAGATACAATGAGCAGTTCTTC.

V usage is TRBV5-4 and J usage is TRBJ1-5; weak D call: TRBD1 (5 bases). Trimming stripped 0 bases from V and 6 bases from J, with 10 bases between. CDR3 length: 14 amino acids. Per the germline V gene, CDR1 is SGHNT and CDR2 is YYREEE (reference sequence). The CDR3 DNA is TGTGCCAGCAGCTTGGCAGGGTCTAGTCAGCCCCAGCATTTT. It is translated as CASSLAGSSQPQHF.